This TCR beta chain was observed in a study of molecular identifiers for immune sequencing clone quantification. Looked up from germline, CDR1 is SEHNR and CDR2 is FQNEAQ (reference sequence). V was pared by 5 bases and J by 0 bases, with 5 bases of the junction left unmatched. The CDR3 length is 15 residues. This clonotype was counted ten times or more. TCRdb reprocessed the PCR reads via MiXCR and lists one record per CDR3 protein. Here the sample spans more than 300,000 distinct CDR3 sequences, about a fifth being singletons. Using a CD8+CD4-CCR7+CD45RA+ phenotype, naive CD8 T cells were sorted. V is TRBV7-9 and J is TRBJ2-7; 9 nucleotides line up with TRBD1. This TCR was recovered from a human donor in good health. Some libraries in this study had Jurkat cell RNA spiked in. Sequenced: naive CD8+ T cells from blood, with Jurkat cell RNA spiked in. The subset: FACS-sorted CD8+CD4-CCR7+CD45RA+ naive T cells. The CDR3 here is CASSAGTGSSYEQYF. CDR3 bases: TGTGCCAGCAGCGCCGGGACAGGGAGCTCCTACGAGCAGTACTTC.